The clone carrying this TCR beta chain was seen a handful of times. TCRdb re-analysed the 5' RACE reads in MiXCR, keeping a single row per CDR3 protein. The sample has roughly 120,000 distinct CDR3 sequences; 12% are singletons. This entry is derived from a study of spatial heterogeneity in lung cancer. Overall study context: The donors, 60 to 80 patients with untreated early-stage non-small cell lung cancer, provided the samples. The study sequenced follow-up PBMC samples when they were available, at a median of roughly two years after resection.

Trimming cost V 5 bases and J 1 base, with 18 bases left between them. The CDR3 has 17 amino acids. In germline, CDR1 is PRHDT, CDR2 FYEKMQ (reference sequence). Time point of the sample: blood at routine non-recurrence follow-up after resection. Sequencing covered unsorted whole RNA taken from tumor, nontumor lung or frozen PBMC. V usage is TRBV13 and J usage is TRBJ2-1, with D perhaps matching TRBD1 or TRBD2 (5 bases each). The material was PBMCs, obtained at follow-up. This TCR was recovered from a male donor with early-stage non-small cell lung cancer. Here the CDR3 reads CASSPAWGSKSYNEQFF. Written as DNA, the CDR3 is TGTGCCAGCAGCCCAGCGTGGGGGAGTAAGTCCTACAATGAGCAGTTCTTC.